Sequencing of this T cell receptor beta chain was carried out in a study of control samples from healthy donors and cancer patients. TCRdb keeps only in-frame clones here, not all; method: immunoSEQ multiplex PCR. The table has under 30,000 clones, 65% to 90% seen once. This clone was detected once. V lost 5 bases, J lost 7 bases, and 12 bases stayed unmatched. This CDR3 is built from 15 residues. In germline, CDR1 is SGHRS, CDR2 YFSETQ. This TCR came from a woman aged 55 to 70 with head and neck cancer. Sequencing was performed on PBMCs. The chain combines TRBV5-1 with TRBJ1-1, with TRBD1 matching over 9 bases. CDR3 residues: CASRLTPGQGLEAFF. CDR3 sequence (DNA): TGCGCCAGCAGACTCACGCCGGGACAGGGCCTTGAAGCTTTCTTT.